Listed below are T cell receptor beta chains from one sample, sequenced in a study of T cells after yellow fever vaccination. TCRdb redid the calling of the 5' RACE reads with MiXCR, one entry per CDR3 protein. This table has some 320,000 distinct CDR3 sequences, roughly 4.3% appearing once. The specimen was PBMCs, collected 5 days after the yellow fever booster vaccination. These receptors were taken from a young man who received the YFV17D yellow fever vaccine. CDR3s include the opening cysteine and the closing phenylalanine or tryptophan. Each record gives: D gene, CDR3 length, J gene, clone size, V gene, CDR3 DNA, CDR3 protein. The D gene is left open where the match is weak. Clone size appears in some rows only: once, few, many, or a class for an expanded clone.

d_gene: -
len: 13
j_gene: TRBJ1-3
abundance: few
v_gene: TRBV2
CDR3nt: TGTGCCAGCAGTGAAAGGTCTGGAAACACCATATATTTT
CDR3aa: CASSERSGNTIYF

d_gene: -
len: 14
j_gene: TRBJ2-1
abundance: few
v_gene: TRBV6-5
CDR3nt: TGTGCCAGCAGACAAGTCAGGGGAGGGAATGAGCAGTTCTTC
CDR3aa: CASRQVRGGNEQFF

d_gene: TRBD1
len: 16
j_gene: TRBJ2-1
abundance: -
v_gene: TRBV7-3
CDR3nt: TGTGCCAGCAGCTTAATGGGGACAGGGGCCTACAATGAGCAGTTCTTC
CDR3aa: CASSLMGTGAYNEQFF

d_gene: -
len: 16
j_gene: TRBJ1-6
abundance: -
v_gene: TRBV3-1
CDR3nt: TGTGCCAGCAGCCAAGATCAAGCGTCTGCCTATTCACCCCTCCACTTT
CDR3aa: CASSQDQASAYSPLHF

d_gene: TRBD1
len: 15
j_gene: TRBJ2-5
abundance: few
v_gene: TRBV19
CDR3nt: TGTGCCAGTAGTATCCAGGGGGAGAGCCAAGAGACCCAGTACTTC
CDR3aa: CASSIQGESQETQYF

d_gene: TRBD1
len: 16
j_gene: TRBJ1-4
abundance: few
v_gene: TRBV12-3/TRBV12-4
CDR3nt: TGTGCCAGCAGCCAAATGATACAGGGGAGTGATGGAAAACTGTTTTTT
CDR3aa: CASSQMIQGSDGKLFF

d_gene: TRBD2
len: 17
j_gene: TRBJ2-5
abundance: few
v_gene: TRBV4-2
CDR3nt: TGTGCCAGCAGCCAAGAGGGGACTGGCGGGGGGTGGGAGACCCAGTACTTC
CDR3aa: CASSQEGTGGGWETQYF

d_gene: TRBD1
len: 13
j_gene: TRBJ1-6
abundance: -
v_gene: TRBV20-1
CDR3nt: TGCAGTACCGGACAGGAGAAGGATTCACCCCTCCACTTT
CDR3aa: CSTGQEKDSPLHF

d_gene: -
len: 15
j_gene: TRBJ1-3
abundance: few
v_gene: TRBV4-2
CDR3nt: TGTGCCAGCAGCCAGACCGGGACACAGCACCTACCCATATATTTT
CDR3aa: CASSQTGTQHLPIYF

d_gene: TRBD2
len: 12
j_gene: TRBJ2-7
abundance: many
v_gene: TRBV18
CDR3nt: TGTGCTAGCTCACCAACCGCGGGAGAACAGTACTTC
CDR3aa: CASSPTAGEQYF

d_gene: TRBD1
len: 15
j_gene: TRBJ2-3
abundance: -
v_gene: TRBV28
CDR3nt: TGTGCCAGCTCGCCCCCAGGGGGCACGACAGATACGCAGTATTTT
CDR3aa: CASSPPGGTTDTQYF

d_gene: TRBD1
len: 13
j_gene: TRBJ1-2
abundance: -
v_gene: TRBV6-1
CDR3nt: TGTGCCAGCAGGGAAGACAGGGTTGAAGGCTACACCTTC
CDR3aa: CASREDRVEGYTF

d_gene: -
len: 18
j_gene: TRBJ2-6
abundance: many
v_gene: TRBV6-5
CDR3nt: TGTGCCAGCAGGAACAGGCCGGGGGCTATCTCTGGGGCCAACGTCCTGACTTTC
CDR3aa: CASRNRPGAISGANVLTF

d_gene: -
len: 11
j_gene: TRBJ1-3
abundance: few
v_gene: TRBV20-1
CDR3nt: TGCAGTGCTGGTACAGGAAACACCATATATTTT
CDR3aa: CSAGTGNTIYF

d_gene: -
len: 14
j_gene: TRBJ1-2
abundance: -
v_gene: TRBV6-2/TRBV6-3
CDR3nt: TGTGCCAGCAGTGACCCAGACAGCAACTATGGCTACACCTTC
CDR3aa: CASSDPDSNYGYTF

d_gene: TRBD2
len: 16
j_gene: TRBJ2-2
abundance: few
v_gene: TRBV7-9
CDR3nt: TGTGCCAGCAGCTTAGCAACTAGCGGTGACACCGGGGAGCTGTTTTTT
CDR3aa: CASSLATSGDTGELFF

d_gene: -
len: 17
j_gene: TRBJ2-6
abundance: -
v_gene: TRBV9
CDR3nt: TGTGCCAGCAGCGTACCGACGGGCGTCTCTGGGGCCAACGTCCTGACTTTC
CDR3aa: CASSVPTGVSGANVLTF

d_gene: -
len: 11
j_gene: TRBJ2-1
abundance: -
v_gene: TRBV2
CDR3nt: TGTGCCAGCAGTTCTGAAGGGGCCGAGTTCTTC
CDR3aa: CASSSEGAEFF

d_gene: -
len: 14
j_gene: TRBJ1-5
abundance: -
v_gene: TRBV7-3
CDR3nt: TGTGCCAGCAGCGAACAGTATAGCAATCAGCCCCAGCATTTT
CDR3aa: CASSEQYSNQPQHF

d_gene: -
len: 15
j_gene: TRBJ1-2
abundance: few
v_gene: TRBV28
CDR3nt: TGTGCCAGCAGTTTCCCGCGGGACGGTCTAAATGGCTACACCTTC
CDR3aa: CASSFPRDGLNGYTF

d_gene: -
len: 13
j_gene: TRBJ2-1
abundance: -
v_gene: TRBV6-5
CDR3nt: TGTGCCAGCAGTCCTTCCTTTCGGGTAAGGGAGTTCTTC
CDR3aa: CASSPSFRVREFF

d_gene: -
len: 15
j_gene: TRBJ2-1
abundance: -
v_gene: TRBV4-1
CDR3nt: TGCGCCAGCAGCCAACTGCCAGGGGCGGGGAATGAGCAGTTCTTC
CDR3aa: CASSQLPGAGNEQFF

d_gene: TRBD2
len: 17
j_gene: TRBJ2-1
abundance: few
v_gene: TRBV18
CDR3nt: TGTGCCAGCTCACCGGGACTAGCGGGGGCCGTCTACAATGAGCAGTTCTTC
CDR3aa: CASSPGLAGAVYNEQFF

d_gene: -
len: 15
j_gene: TRBJ2-1
abundance: few
v_gene: TRBV5-1
CDR3nt: TGCGCCAGCAGCTTGAATACTGAGTTCTACAATGAGCAGTTCTTC
CDR3aa: CASSLNTEFYNEQFF

d_gene: -
len: 15
j_gene: TRBJ2-2
abundance: -
v_gene: TRBV28
CDR3nt: TGTGCCAGCAGCCCAACAGGGCTGGACACCGGGGAGCTGTTTTTT
CDR3aa: CASSPTGLDTGELFF